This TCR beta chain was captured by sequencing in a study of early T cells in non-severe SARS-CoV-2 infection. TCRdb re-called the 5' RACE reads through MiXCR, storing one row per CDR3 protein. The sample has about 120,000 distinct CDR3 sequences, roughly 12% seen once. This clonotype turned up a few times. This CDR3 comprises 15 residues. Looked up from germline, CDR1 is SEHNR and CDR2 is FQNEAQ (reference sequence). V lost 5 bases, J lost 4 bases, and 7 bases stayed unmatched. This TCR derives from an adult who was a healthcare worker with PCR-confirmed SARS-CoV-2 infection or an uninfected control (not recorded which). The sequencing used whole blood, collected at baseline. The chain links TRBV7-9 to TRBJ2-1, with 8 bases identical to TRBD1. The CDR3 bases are TGTGCCAGCAGCCCCTTGACAGGGGAGTACAATGAGCAGTTCTTC. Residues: CASSPLTGEYNEQFF.